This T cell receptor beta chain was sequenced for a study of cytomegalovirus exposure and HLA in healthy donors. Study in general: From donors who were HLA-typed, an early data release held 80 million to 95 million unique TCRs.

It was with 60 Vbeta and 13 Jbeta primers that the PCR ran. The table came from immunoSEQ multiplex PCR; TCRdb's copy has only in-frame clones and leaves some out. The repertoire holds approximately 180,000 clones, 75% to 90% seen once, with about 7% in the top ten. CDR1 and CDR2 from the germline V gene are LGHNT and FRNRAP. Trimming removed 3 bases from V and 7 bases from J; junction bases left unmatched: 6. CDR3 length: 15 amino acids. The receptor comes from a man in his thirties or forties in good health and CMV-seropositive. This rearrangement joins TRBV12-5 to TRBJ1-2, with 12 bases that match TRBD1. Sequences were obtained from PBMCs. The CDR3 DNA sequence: TGTGCTAGTGGTTTAAGGGACAGGGGGCGCGGTGGCTACACCTTC. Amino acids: CASGLRDRGRGGYTF.